The rows below give T cell receptor beta chains drawn from one sample of a study of blood T cell repertoires in COVID-19. The data were produced by immunoSEQ multiplex PCR, yet TCRdb's version contains in-frame clones alone and is incomplete. The table has under 130,000 clones, approximately 78% seen once. The material sequenced was peripheral blood. The receptors derive from an elderly woman with acute or convalescent COVID-19. The CDR3 runs from the conserved cysteine through the conserved F or W. A D gene is named only where the DNA matches it firmly. Size tells how often a clone was seen (once, few, many) or the class of an expanded clone, and some rows leave it out.

NA	TRBJ2-1	NA	TRBV2	CASSGLAVHNEQFF	TGTGCCAGCAGTGGGCTAGCAGTTCACAATGAGCAGTTCTTC
NA	TRBJ2-1	NA	TRBV29-1	CSAKRTRGRGGEQFF	TGCAGCGCGAAGAGGACACGGGGGAGAGGCGGGGAGCAGTTCTTC
TRBD2	TRBJ2-5	NA	TRBV5-1	CASSPGLAGGLGETQYF	TGCGCCAGCAGCCCGGGCTTAGCGGGAGGTCTGGGGGAGACCCAGTACTTC
NA	TRBJ1-1	NA	TRBV7-9	CASSEMNTEAFF	TGTGCCAGCAGCGAGATGAACACTGAAGCTTTCTTT
TRBD2	TRBJ2-5	NA	TRBV2	CASSSSTSGKETQYF	TGTGCCAGCAGTAGCTCCACTAGCGGGAAAGAGACCCAGTACTTC
NA	TRBJ1-2	NA	TRBV5-1	CASSLGNSYYGYTF	TGCGCCAGCAGCTTGGGAAACAGCTACTATGGCTACACCTTC
TRBD2	TRBJ2-1	NA	TRBV24-1	CATSDDVVAGSRGNEQFF	TGTGCCACCAGTGATGACGTAGTAGCGGGAAGTCGGGGCAATGAGCAGTTCTTC
TRBD2	TRBJ2-7	NA	TRBV5-8	CASITSGRAVANEQYF	TGTGCCAGCATCACTAGCGGGAGGGCCGTCGCAAACGAGCAGTACTTC
NA	TRBJ2-5	NA	TRBV6-5	CASSGTGTAGGTQYF	TGTGCCAGCAGCGGGACAGGGACCGCGGGGGGGACCCAGTACTTC
TRBD1	TRBJ1-2	once	TRBV24-1	CATSDTTGETGNYGYTF	TGTGCCACCAGTGACACAACCGGGGAGACAGGGAACTATGGCTACACCTTC
NA	TRBJ1-2	few	TRBV27	CASSPITIGGVWYGYTF	TGTGCCAGCAGTCCCATTACCATTGGGGGGGTTTGGTATGGCTACACCTTC
TRBD1	TRBJ2-2	NA	TRBV2	CASIRGFTGELFF	TGTGCCAGCATCAGGGGGTTCACCGGGGAGCTGTTTTTT
TRBD2	TRBJ2-2	NA	TRBV3-1/TRBV3-2	CASSQGRGSGAGELFF	TGTGCCAGCAGCCAAGGGCGCGGGAGCGGCGCCGGGGAGCTGTTTTTT
NA	TRBJ2-5	once	TRBV6-5	CASSYGQGIWETQYF	TGTGCCAGCAGTTACGGTCAGGGCATATGGGAGACCCAGTACTTC
TRBD1	TRBJ2-6	NA	TRBV27	CASSLLGQGALGANVLTF	TGTGCCAGCAGTTTGTTAGGACAGGGGGCCCTTGGGGCCAACGTCCTGACTTTC
NA	TRBJ2-5	few	TRBV5-8	CASSTSGGETQYF	TGTGCCAGCAGCACCTCCGGGGGAGAGACCCAGTACTTC
TRBD2	TRBJ2-1	NA	TRBV6-5	CASTPSGSYEQFF	TGTGCCAGCACCCCTAGCGGGAGCTATGAGCAGTTCTTC
NA	TRBJ2-6	NA	TRBV6-2/TRBV6-3	CASSSESSGANVLTF	TGTGCCAGCAGTTCAGAAAGCTCTGGGGCCAACGTCCTGACTTTC
NA	TRBJ2-5	NA	TRBV11-2	CASSRGSGGTETQYF	TGTGCCAGCAGCCGGGGGAGCGGAGGTACGGAGACCCAGTACTTC
NA	TRBJ2-3	NA	TRBV5-4	CASSPLSGATDTQYF	TGTGCCAGCAGCCCCCTAAGTGGGGCCACAGATACGCAGTATTTT
NA	TRBJ2-7	once	TRBV6-1	CASSSTAEMEQYF	TGTGCCAGCAGTTCGACGGCGGAGATGGAGCAGTACTTC
NA	TRBJ2-1	NA	TRBV7-9	CASSLIPAQSGQFF	TGTGCCAGCAGCTTAATCCCGGCTCAGTCGGGGCAGTTCTTC
TRBD1	TRBJ2-7	few	TRBV19	CASSMGGTGSYEQYF	TGTGCCAGTAGTATGGGGGGGACAGGGTCCTACGAGCAGTACTTC
NA	TRBJ1-1	once	TRBV28	CASTGAGNTEAFF	TGTGCCAGCACAGGGGCGGGGAACACTGAAGCTTTCTTT
NA	TRBJ1-2	NA	TRBV5-8	CASSLGRARRGYTF	TGTGCCAGCAGCTTAGGGAGAGCTCGTCGTGGCTACACCTTC
TRBD1	TRBJ2-6	NA	TRBV11-3	CASSLGTGTGAPGANVLTF	TGTGCCAGCAGCTTAGGAACCGGGACAGGGGCGCCCGGGGCCAACGTCCTGACTTTC
NA	TRBJ1-2	NA	TRBV12-5	CASGLVRVRGYGYTF	TGTGCTAGTGGTTTGGTACGCGTCAGAGGCTATGGCTACACCTTC
NA	TRBJ2-5	NA	TRBV21-1	CASSPRTQYF	TGTGCCAGCAGCCCCAGGACCCAGTACTTC
NA	TRBJ2-1	once	TRBV3-1/TRBV3-2	CASSQELGEQFF	TGTGCCAGCAGCCAAGAGCTAGGAGAGCAGTTCTTC
NA	TRBJ2-7	NA	TRBV3-1/TRBV3-2	CASSRTGVYEQYF	TGTGCCAGCAGCCGAACGGGAGTCTACGAGCAGTACTTC
NA	TRBJ2-5	many	TRBV28	CASSSPGWQETQYF	TGTGCCAGCAGTTCCCCGGGGTGGCAAGAGACCCAGTACTTC
NA	TRBJ1-1	NA	TRBV6-2/TRBV6-3	CASSYRQIGAFF	TGTGCCAGCAGTTACAGACAGATTGGGGCTTTCTTT
NA	TRBJ2-1	NA	TRBV15	CATSRDRTSYEQFF	TGTGCCACCAGCAGAGACCGAACTAGTTATGAGCAGTTCTTC
NA	TRBJ1-2	NA	TRBV6-5	CASKEGGVYGYTF	TGTGCCAGCAAAGAGGGAGGGGTATATGGCTACACCTTC
TRBD1	TRBJ2-2	NA	TRBV5-1	CASSKGADTGELFF	TGCGCCAGCAGCAAGGGGGCGGACACCGGGGAGCTGTTTTTT
TRBD1	TRBJ1-6	once	TRBV19	CASSILTGGRNSPLHF	TGTGCCAGTAGTATCCTAACAGGGGGCAGGAATTCACCCCTCCACTTT
NA	TRBJ2-7	once	TRBV7-8	CASSPSSGYEQYF	TGTGCCAGCAGCCCATCCTCGGGCTACGAGCAGTACTTC
TRBD1	TRBJ1-4	NA	TRBV19	CASSFSGTAEKLFF	TGTGCCAGTAGTTTCTCCGGGACAGCAGAAAAACTGTTTTTT
NA	TRBJ2-7	NA	TRBV5-1	CASSLVTGYEQYF	TGCGCCAGCAGCTTGGTAACAGGCTACGAGCAGTACTTC
TRBD1	TRBJ1-1	NA	TRBV5-1	CASSLVRGHTEAFF	TGCGCCAGCAGCTTGGTCAGGGGGCATACTGAAGCTTTCTTT
TRBD1	TRBJ2-7	NA	TRBV3-1/TRBV3-2	CASSPHARGQGEQYF	TGTGCCAGCAGCCCCCATGCCCGGGGACAGGGGGAGCAGTACTTC
NA	TRBJ1-5	NA	TRBV28	CASSFGPVNKEIQPQHF	TGTGCCAGCAGTTTCGGCCCGGTGAACAAGGAGATTCAGCCCCAGCATTTT
NA	TRBJ2-1	NA	TRBV6-5	CASSSARLGQSEQFF	TGTGCCAGCAGTTCCGCCAGACTAGGTCAAAGTGAGCAGTTCTTC
TRBD1	TRBJ1-2	NA	TRBV3-1/TRBV3-2	CASSQTGISNYGYTF	TGTGCCAGCAGCCAGACAGGGATCTCTAACTATGGCTACACCTTC
NA	TRBJ1-3	few	TRBV11-2	CASSLDGGTGNTIYF	TGTGCCAGCAGCTTAGACGGGGGGACTGGAAACACCATATATTTT
TRBD2	TRBJ2-2	NA	TRBV10-3	CASRTGLTGELFF	TGTGCCTCACGAACGGGACTAACCGGGGAGCTGTTTTTT
TRBD2	TRBJ2-1	once	TRBV28	CASSSPTSGSNNEQFF	TGTGCCAGCAGTTCCCCTACTAGCGGGTCTAACAATGAGCAGTTCTTC
TRBD2	TRBJ2-1	once	TRBV25-1	CASSDLRRLAGDNEQFF	TGTGCCAGCAGTGACCTCCGTAGGTTAGCGGGAGATAATGAGCAGTTCTTC
NA	TRBJ1-6	few	TRBV29-1	CSAGLRHRDNQTRNSPLHF	TGCAGCGCCGGCCTCAGACATAGGGACAACCAAACGCGTAATTCACCCCTCCACTTT
NA	TRBJ2-1	once	TRBV29-1	CSVPQAGYNEQFF	TGCAGCGTTCCCCAGGCGGGTTACAATGAGCAGTTCTTC
TRBD2	TRBJ2-5	NA	TRBV11-2	CASSRGLAGVETQYF	TGTGCCAGCAGTCGGGGACTAGCGGGAGTAGAGACCCAGTACTTC
NA	TRBJ1-5	once	TRBV18	CASSPGGEFREPQHF	TGTGCCAGCTCACCAGGAGGGGAGTTCAGAGAGCCCCAGCATTTT
NA	TRBJ1-4	NA	TRBV19	CASSPRWGVNEKLFF	TGTGCCAGTAGTCCCCGATGGGGAGTTAATGAAAAACTGTTTTTT
NA	TRBJ2-2	NA	TRBV20-1	CSASHFNTGELFF	TGCAGTGCTAGTCACTTTAACACCGGGGAGCTGTTTTTT
NA	TRBJ2-6	NA	TRBV6-5	CASVKGNGANVLTF	TGTGCCAGCGTAAAGGGGAACGGGGCCAACGTCCTGACTTTC
TRBD1	TRBJ2-7	NA	TRBV10-1	CASSHPGQGFYEQYF	TGCGCCAGCAGTCACCCGGGACAGGGGTTTTACGAGCAGTACTTC
NA	TRBJ2-3	NA	TRBV19	CASSILAPRRADTQYF	TGTGCCAGTAGTATCCTAGCGCCCAGGAGAGCAGATACGCAGTATTTT
NA	TRBJ1-5	NA	TRBV5-4	CASSLDSGPQHF	TGTGCCAGCAGCTTGGATTCCGGGCCCCAGCATTTT
NA	TRBJ1-3	NA	TRBV5-1	CASSLGSGTDSGNTIYF	TGCGCCAGCAGCTTGGGTTCCGGGACTGACTCTGGAAACACCATATATTTT